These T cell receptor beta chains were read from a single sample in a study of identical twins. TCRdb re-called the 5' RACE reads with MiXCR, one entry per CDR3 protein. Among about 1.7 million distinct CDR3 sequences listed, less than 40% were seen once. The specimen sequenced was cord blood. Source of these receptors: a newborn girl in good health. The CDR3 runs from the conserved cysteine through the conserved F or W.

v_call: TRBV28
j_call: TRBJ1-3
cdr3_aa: CATEGTASGNTIYF

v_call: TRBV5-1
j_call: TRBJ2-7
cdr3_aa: CASSLDGQGAYEQYF

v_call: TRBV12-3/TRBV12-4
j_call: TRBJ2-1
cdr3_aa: CASSADRGREQFF

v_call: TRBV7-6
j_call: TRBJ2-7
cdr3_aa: CASSLEAGGPYNEQYF

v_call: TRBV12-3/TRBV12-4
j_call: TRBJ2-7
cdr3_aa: CASSLGLAGTYERYF

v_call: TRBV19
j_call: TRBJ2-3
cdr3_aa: CASSIDPDTQYF

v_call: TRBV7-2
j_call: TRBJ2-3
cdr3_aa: CASSPRSRSTGTQYF

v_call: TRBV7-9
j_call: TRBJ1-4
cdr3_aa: CASSPWTVNEKLFF

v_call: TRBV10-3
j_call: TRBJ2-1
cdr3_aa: CAISESSLAGSSYNEQFF

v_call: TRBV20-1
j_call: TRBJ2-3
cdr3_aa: CSANPVVKSTDTQYF

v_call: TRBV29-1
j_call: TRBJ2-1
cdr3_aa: CSVVLAGGPNEQFF

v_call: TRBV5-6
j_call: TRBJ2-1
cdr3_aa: CASSLSDGEFF

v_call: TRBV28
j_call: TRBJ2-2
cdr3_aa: CASSLYEGASTGELFF

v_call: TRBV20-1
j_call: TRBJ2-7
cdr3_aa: CSARAGTGVYEQYF

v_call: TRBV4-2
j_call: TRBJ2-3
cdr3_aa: CASSRVSGRVTDTQYF

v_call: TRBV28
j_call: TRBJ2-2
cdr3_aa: CASSLSAAGGAGELFF

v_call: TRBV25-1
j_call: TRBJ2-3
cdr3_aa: CASRDYDPTDTQYF

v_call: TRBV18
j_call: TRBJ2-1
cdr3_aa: CASSPGTSGRRNEQFF

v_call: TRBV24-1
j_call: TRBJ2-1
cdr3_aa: CATTGGGFNEQFF

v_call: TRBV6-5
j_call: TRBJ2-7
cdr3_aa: CASSYPADEQYF

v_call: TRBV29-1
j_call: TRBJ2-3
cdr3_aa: CSVDLTSGSYTQYF

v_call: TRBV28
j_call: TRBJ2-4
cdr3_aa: CASSSTGGRDRDIQYF

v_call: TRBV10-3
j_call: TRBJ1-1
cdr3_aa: CAIKAGQNTEAFF

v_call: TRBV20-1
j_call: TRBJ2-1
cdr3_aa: CSASPRDRQFF

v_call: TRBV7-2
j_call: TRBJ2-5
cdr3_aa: CASCFSSGRSGQETQYF

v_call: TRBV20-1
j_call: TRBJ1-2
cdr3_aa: CSARDAGGRKNGYTF

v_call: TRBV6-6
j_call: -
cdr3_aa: CASHRDRGNIQYF

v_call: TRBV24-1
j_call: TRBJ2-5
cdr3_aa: CATSDPRTGMKTQYF

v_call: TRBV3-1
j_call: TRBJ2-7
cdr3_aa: CASSRFSYEQYF

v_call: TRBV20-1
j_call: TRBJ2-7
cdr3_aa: CSAHRPPRYEQYF

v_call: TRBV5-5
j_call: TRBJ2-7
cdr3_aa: CASSSFPQPTYEQYF

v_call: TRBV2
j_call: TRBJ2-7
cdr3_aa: CASSERGAHSYEQYF

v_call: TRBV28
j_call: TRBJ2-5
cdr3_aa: CASSFRPGTSGSLAKTQYF

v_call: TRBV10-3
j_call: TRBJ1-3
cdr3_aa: CAIGGQFSGNTIYF

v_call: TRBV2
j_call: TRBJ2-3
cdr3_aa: CAGSEAVRGRLDTQYF

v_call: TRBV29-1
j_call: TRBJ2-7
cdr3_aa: CSGLEAGGSYEQYF

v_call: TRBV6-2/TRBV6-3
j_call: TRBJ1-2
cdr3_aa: CASRRDRGPRGYTF

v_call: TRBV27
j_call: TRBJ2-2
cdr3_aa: CASSSGTDTGELFF

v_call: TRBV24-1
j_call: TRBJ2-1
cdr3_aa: CATSDGRSGAYNEQFF

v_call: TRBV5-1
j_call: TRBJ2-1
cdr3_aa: CASSLSSSFTINEQFF

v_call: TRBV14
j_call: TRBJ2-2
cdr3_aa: CASSQRAGITGELFF

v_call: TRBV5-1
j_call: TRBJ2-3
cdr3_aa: CASSSGTGRGDTQYF

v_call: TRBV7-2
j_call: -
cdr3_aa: CASIPGGLVRRQETQYF